These 9 T cell receptor beta chains were all obtained from the same sample, sequenced in a study of blood T cell repertoires in COVID-19. Clones were sequenced by immunoSEQ multiplex PCR, and TCRdb holds only the in-frame ones, with some missing. The sample holds around 95,000 clones, approximately 91% seen once. Material: peripheral blood. The receptors shown here come from a man in his fifties or sixties with active COVID-19.

This chain uses TRBV29-1 with TRBJ1-1; D perhaps matches TRBD1 (5 bases). CDR1 is SQVTM, CDR2 ANQGSEA, per germline. Trimming cost V 4 bases and J 2 bases, with 5 bases left between them. The CDR3 sequence is 11 residues long. The CDR3 region is CSVGTNTEAFF. As DNA, the CDR3 is TGCAGCGTTGGGACAAACACTGAAGCTTTCTTT. Full variable domain (outside the CDR3, taken from reference TRBV29-1 and TRBJ1-1): SAVISQKPSRDICQRGTSLTIQCQVDSQVTMMFWYRQQPGQSLTLIATANQGSEATYESGFVIDKFPISRPNLTFSTLTVSNMSPEDSSIYLCSVGTNTEAFFGQGTRLTVV.

The gene calls are TRBV9 and TRBJ2-3; 10 bases line up with TRBD2. Germline loops: CDR1 SGDLS, CDR2 YYNGEE. The CDR3 runs to 16 residues. V trimming: 3 bases; J trimming: 6 bases; junction bases outside the gene matches: 10. CDR3: CASSASGSGGADTQYF. As DNA, the CDR3 is TGTGCCAGCAGCGCATCAGGAAGCGGGGGGGCGGATACGCAGTATTTT.

This sequence joins TRBV10-3 and TRBJ2-3; 8 bases align to TRBD1. Germline values: CDR1 ENHRY, CDR2 SYGVKD. The J segment lost 3 bases and the V segment lost 6 bases, leaving 8 bases of the junction unmatched. This CDR3 contains 15 residues. CDR3 amino acids: CAIRKDRGGTDTQYF. The CDR3 coding sequence is TGTGCCATCAGAAAAGACAGGGGTGGGACAGATACGCAGTATTTT.

The rearrangement joins TRBV20-1 to TRBJ1-1; 7 bases match TRBD1. Germline V gives CDR1 DFQATT, CDR2 SNEGSKA (reference sequence). The trim removed 3 bases at V and 5 bases at J, leaving 9 bases unmatched. CDR3 length: 14 amino acids. CDR3 amino acids: CSASRTGVETEAFF. CDR3 nucleotides: TGCAGTGCTAGTAGGACAGGAGTCGAAACTGAAGCTTTCTTT.

The rearrangement uses TRBV6-5 and TRBJ2-2; 8 bases are shared with TRBD1. The V gene end was trimmed by 6 bases and the J gene end by 3 bases; junction bases not matched to a gene: 6. Germline values: CDR1 MNHEY, CDR2 SVGAGI. This CDR3 comprises 15 residues. This CDR3 reads CASSRGQAHTGELFF. The CDR3 DNA reads TGTGCCAGCAGCCGGGGACAGGCTCACACCGGGGAGCTGTTTTTT.

The CDR3 here is CASSPGLAGSYNEQFF. Here the CDR3 DNA reads TGTGCCAGTAGCCCGGGACTAGCGGGGTCCTACAATGAGCAGTTCTTC. V usage is TRBV19 and J usage is TRBJ2-1; 13 bases are shared with TRBD2. The CDR3 spans 16 residues. Germline lookup yields CDR1 LNHDA and CDR2 SQIVND (reference sequence). The junction had 3 bases not matched to a gene; V was cut back by 6 bases and J by 1 base.

This clone was observed once. The chain recombines TRBV12-3 or TRBV12-4 with TRBJ1-2; D remains ambiguous. The CDR3 covers 11 residues. V dropped 3 bases and J dropped 7 bases, with 6 bases sitting between them. Here the CDR3 reads CASSLGFGYTF. For the CDR3, the DNA is TGTGCCAGCAGTTTGGGCTTTGGCTACACCTTC.

The chain couples TRBV5-1 to TRBJ1-2, with D possibly matching TRBD1 (5 bases). The CDR3 spans 13 residues. Trimming removed 4 bases from V and 8 bases from J, with 15 bases in between. CDR1 is SGHRS and CDR2 is YFSETQ in the germline V gene. CDR3 region: CASSPSGGVGYTF. In DNA form, the CDR3 reads TGCGCCAGCAGCCCCTCGGGGGGGGTCGGCTACACCTTC. The complete variable domain, with remaining parts taken from reference TRBV5-1 and TRBJ1-2, reads KAGVTQTPRYLIKTRGQQVTLSCSPISGHRSVSWYQQTPGQGLQFLFEYFSETQRNKGNFPGRFSGRQFSNSRSEMNVSTLELGDSALYLCASSPSGGVGYTFGSGTRLTVV.

This clone was recorded only once. The rearrangement links TRBV19 to TRBJ2-2; 15 positions match TRBD2. The V segment lost 4 bases and the J segment 3 bases; nucleotides outside the gene matches: 9. Germline CDR1 is LNHDA and CDR2 is SQIVND (reference sequence). The CDR3 covers 19 residues. The CDR3 DNA follows: TGTGCCAGTAGTACCCCACGGACTAGCGGGAGGGCCTACACCGGGGAGCTGTTTTTT. Translated: CASSTPRTSGRAYTGELFF.